Below, 23 T cell receptor beta chains from the same sample are listed, as sequenced in a study of blood T cell repertoires in COVID-19. Only in-frame clones appear in the TCRdb table, and some are missing; sequencing was by immunoSEQ multiplex PCR. Of 300,000 to 400,000 clones in the sample, 70% to 90% were seen once. The material sequenced was peripheral blood. These receptor sequences come from a human donor in a cohort sampled during active COVID-19.

DNA for the CDR3: TGCAGCGTCCCGGGTGAAGGCGGGGAGCTGTTTTTT. Amino acids: CSVPGEGGELFF. The chain uses TRBV29-1 and TRBJ2-2; D is unclear. The germline V gene has CDR1 SQVTM and CDR2 ANQGSEA. The CDR3 consists of 12 residues. V shed 6 bases and J shed 7 bases, with 12 bases lying between them.

The chain recombines TRBV2 with TRBJ1-4; TRBD1 aligns across 8 bases. The CDR3 extends over 14 amino acids. V dropped 6 bases and J dropped 8; count of bases not matched to a gene: 8. From germline, CDR1 is SNHLY and CDR2 FYNNEI. CDR3 sequence: CASRRQGPLEKLFF. CDR3 nucleotides: TGTGCCAGCAGACGACAGGGGCCTTTGGAAAAACTGTTTTTT.

The gene calls are TRBV11-2 and TRBJ2-1; tentatively, D is TRBD2 (6 bases). Germline V lookup: CDR1 SGHAT, CDR2 FQNNGV. With 1 base removed from V and 10 bases from J, the gap between germline ends came to 11 bases. This CDR3 region has 13 residues. The CDR3 DNA sequence: TGTGCCAGCAGCTTAGGGGGGGACCCAGAGCAGTTCTTC. Encoded protein: CASSLGGDPEQFF.

The chain recombines TRBV5-4 with TRBJ1-4, with D possibly being TRBD1 (5 bases). This CDR3 region has 14 residues. CDR1 is SGHNT, CDR2 YYREEE, per germline (reference sequence). V was pared by 0 bases and J by 3 bases, with 6 bases between. The CDR3 coding sequence is TGTGCCAGCAGCTTGGGGGGCCCTAATGAAAAACTGTTTTTT. Translating it yields CASSLGGPNEKLFF.

In this sample, this clone turned up once. V is TRBV11-3 and J is TRBJ2-1, with D perhaps TRBD2 (6 bases). The CDR3 covers 14 residues. Looked up from germline, CDR1 is SGHNT and CDR2 is YENEEA. V gave up 1 base and J gave up 7 bases, with 11 bases separating them. The CDR3 protein is CASSLGARENEQFF. In nucleotides, the CDR3 is TGTGCCAGCAGCTTAGGGGCACGGGAGAATGAGCAGTTCTTC.

In this sample, this clone turned up once. The V call is TRBV12-5, the J call TRBJ1-1; D possibly corresponds to TRBD1 (5 bases). V gave up 1 base and J gave up 8 bases, with 8 bases separating them. The germline CDR1 and CDR2 sequences are LGHNT and FRNRAP. The length of the CDR3 is 12 residues. CDR3 DNA: TGTGCTAGTGGTTTGGAGGGGTTGGAAGCTTTCTTT. Encoded protein: CASGLEGLEAFF.

J is TRBJ1-1 and V is TRBV4-1, with 8 nucleotides matching TRBD1. V dropped 4 bases and J dropped 6; count of bases not matched to a gene: 13. Germline lookup yields CDR1 MGHRA and CDR2 YSYEKL. This CDR3 contains 16 residues. The chain's CDR3 is CASSPTGDRQISEAFF. The CDR3 nucleotides read TGCGCCAGCAGCCCCACTGGGGACAGGCAAATTTCTGAAGCTTTCTTT.

This chain uses TRBV28 with TRBJ2-3; D might be TRBD1 (5 bases). With 5 bases removed from V and 6 bases from J, the gap between germline ends came to 21 bases. Germline V lookup: CDR1 MDHEN, CDR2 SYDVKM. The length of the CDR3 is 16 residues. This CDR3 reads CASSPTTAEKGDTQYF. The CDR3 nucleotides read TGTGCCAGCAGTCCCACCACCGCGGAAAAGGGGGATACGCAGTATTTT.

V usage is TRBV19 and J usage is TRBJ2-1; D call uncertain. Trimming stripped 1 base from V and 6 bases from J, with 13 bases between. Germline lookup yields CDR1 LNHDA and CDR2 SQIVND (reference sequence). There are 15 residues in the CDR3. The CDR3 loop reads CASSIGQELGNEQFF. CDR3 nucleotide sequence: TGTGCCAGTAGTATAGGGCAGGAACTGGGCAATGAGCAGTTCTTC.

The chain has TRBV3-1 (or the pseudogene TRBV3-2) and TRBJ2-2; 8 bases are shared with TRBD2. CDR1 LGHDT and CDR2 YNNKEL come from the germline V gene (reference sequence). The CDR3 runs 14 residues. The ends lost 3 bases at V and 4 bases at J; junction bases unmatched: 1. The CDR3 DNA reads as TGTGCCAGCAGCCAGGGGACTAGCACCGGGGAGCTGTTTTTT. Protein product: CASSQGTSTGELFF.

This clone has just one count. The chain has TRBV3-1 (or the pseudogene TRBV3-2) and TRBJ2-1; 12 bases align to TRBD2. V was clipped by 2 bases and J by 5 bases; unmatched bases: 13. This CDR3 spans 19 amino acids. CDR1 LGHDT and CDR2 YNNKEL come from the germline V gene (reference sequence). CDR3 residues: CASSQYRGLAGKLNNEQFF. CDR3 nucleotide sequence: TGTGCCAGCAGCCAATATCGAGGACTAGCGGGGAAACTTAACAATGAGCAGTTCTTC.

The chain recombines TRBV3-1 (or the pseudogene TRBV3-2) with TRBJ1-1, with a weak D call TRBD1 (5 bases). From germline, CDR1 is LGHDT and CDR2 YNNKEL (reference sequence). Deletions cut 1 base from V and 5 bases from J, with 11 bases between. The CDR3 consists of 14 residues. The CDR3 region is CASSQAGSGTEAFF. CDR3 nucleotides: TGTGCCAGCAGCCAAGCAGGGTCCGGAACTGAAGCTTTCTTT.

This clone was recorded once. The chain uses TRBV28 and TRBJ1-4; D is possibly TRBD1 (5 bases). This CDR3 is built from 13 residues. Trimming cost V 7 bases and J 8 bases, with 14 bases left between them. Looked up from germline, CDR1 is MDHEN and CDR2 is SYDVKM. This CDR3 is CASTGGRWEKLFF. CDR3 DNA: TGTGCCAGCACCGGGGGGAGGTGGGAAAAACTGTTTTTT.

V gene TRBV7-8 combines with J gene TRBJ2-1; D might be TRBD1 (6 bases). The V gene lost 4 bases and the J gene lost 3 bases, with 16 bases spanning the gap. The CDR3 has 16 residues. The V gene's germline CDR1 is SGHVS and CDR2 FQNEAQ. CDR3 bases: TGTGCCAGCAGCTCCCCATGGAAGGGGGTCTACAATGAGCAGTTCTTC. Its translation: CASSSPWKGVYNEQFF.

The rearrangement links TRBV19 to TRBJ2-7; TRBD1 is a possible D gene (6 bases). Trimming stripped 5 bases from V and 2 bases from J, with 13 bases between. Germline V gene sequence: CDR1 LNHDA, CDR2 SQIVND (reference sequence). The CDR3 is 14 residues long. The CDR3 nucleotides read TGTGCCAGTAGTCAAGGACAGTCCGCCTACGAGCAGTACTTC. This translates into CASSQGQSAYEQYF.

The chain uses TRBV9 and TRBJ2-5, with 12 nucleotides matching TRBD2. This CDR3 has 17 residues. Losses at the gene ends were 0 bases for V and 5 bases for J; bases not matched to a gene: 8. CDR1 SGDLS and CDR2 YYNGEE come from the germline V gene. The CDR3 protein is CASSVGSLAGGHETQYF. The DNA of the CDR3 is TGTGCCAGCAGCGTAGGGTCCCTAGCGGGGGGGCACGAGACCCAGTACTTC.

The rearrangement joins TRBV14 to TRBJ1-3; the D gene is possibly TRBD1 (5 bases). V lost 4 bases to trimming and J lost 2 bases, with 12 bases between them. This CDR3 has 15 residues. Per the germline V gene, CDR1 is SGHDN and CDR2 is FVKESK. The CDR3 DNA follows: TGTGCCAGCAGCCCCGCGGCAGGGCCTGGAAACACCATATATTTT. Translation: CASSPAAGPGNTIYF.

V usage is TRBV18 and J usage is TRBJ2-7; 7 bases fit TRBD1. The germline V gene encodes CDR1 KGHSH and CDR2 LQKENI. This CDR3 has 20 residues. V was pared by 4 bases and J by 1 base, with 22 bases of the junction left unmatched. The CDR3 loop is CASSLRSGTATSSGSYEQYF. The CDR3 DNA reads as TGTGCCAGCTCACTGCGATCCGGGACAGCTACTTCTTCGGGGTCCTACGAGCAGTACTTC.

The chain has TRBV9 and TRBJ2-3, with TRBD2 as a possible D gene (6 bases). CDR1 is SGDLS, CDR2 YYNGEE, per germline. This CDR3 has 15 amino acids. Trimming took 2 bases from V and 5 from J, leaving 15 bases between them. CDR3 loop: CASSVGGALGDTQYF. The DNA for the CDR3 is TGTGCCAGCAGCGTCGGGGGAGCGCTGGGAGATACGCAGTATTTT.

The genes are TRBV21-1 and TRBJ1-1; the table's D call TRBD1 went unverified against the DNA. TRBV21-1 corresponds to a pseudogene. There are 13 residues in the CDR3. CDR3 DNA: TGTGCCAGCAGCAAGAATAGGGGGCGCACGGATTTCTTT. Protein product: CASSKNRGRTDFF.

The gene calls are TRBV5-1 and TRBJ2-7; no definite D call. From germline, CDR1 is SGHRS and CDR2 YFSETQ. Trimming removed 5 bases at V and 2 bases at J, with 11 bases between. CDR3 length equals 13 residues. This CDR3 is CASSQQNPYEQYF. The CDR3 nucleotides are TGCGCCAGCAGTCAACAGAATCCCTACGAGCAGTACTTC.

The rearrangement joins TRBV29-1 to TRBJ2-7; 10 bases align to TRBD2. The CDR3 consists of 13 residues. With 4 bases clipped from V and 2 bases from J, the junction kept 2 bases outside the gene matches. CDR1 is SQVTM and CDR2 is ANQGSEA in the germline V gene. The CDR3 reads CSVGLAGAYEQYF. DNA for the CDR3: TGCAGCGTTGGGCTAGCGGGGGCCTACGAGCAGTACTTC.

The chain carries TRBV28 and TRBJ2-7; unclear D gene. V lost 5 bases, J lost 4 bases, and 12 bases lay in between. Germline V lookup: CDR1 MDHEN, CDR2 SYDVKM. The CDR3 runs to 13 residues. CDR3 sequence: CASSLGTQYEQYF. The CDR3, as DNA: TGTGCCAGCAGTCTCGGTACGCAATACGAGCAGTACTTC.